This T cell receptor beta chain came from a study of blood T cell repertoires in COVID-19. V was shortened by 3 bases and J by 8 bases, with 13 bases between the two germline ends. This CDR3 is built from 13 residues. CDR1 and CDR2 (germline): MDHEN, SYDVKM. This table comes from immunoSEQ multiplex PCR, and its TCRdb copy is limited to in-frame clones, with some not included. Here the sample spans approximately 270,000 clones, 91% being singletons. Sequencing input: PBMCs or T cells enriched from blood (not recorded which). J is TRBJ1-2 and V is TRBV28, with D tentatively TRBD1 (5 bases). This TCR came from a human donor in a cohort exposed to, infected with or recovered from COVID-19 (not recorded which). The donor label of this sample is uncertain. The CDR3 coding sequence is TGTGCCAGCAGTTTTAGCGGGGCGGGAGGCTACACCTTC. Its protein is CASSFSGAGGYTF.